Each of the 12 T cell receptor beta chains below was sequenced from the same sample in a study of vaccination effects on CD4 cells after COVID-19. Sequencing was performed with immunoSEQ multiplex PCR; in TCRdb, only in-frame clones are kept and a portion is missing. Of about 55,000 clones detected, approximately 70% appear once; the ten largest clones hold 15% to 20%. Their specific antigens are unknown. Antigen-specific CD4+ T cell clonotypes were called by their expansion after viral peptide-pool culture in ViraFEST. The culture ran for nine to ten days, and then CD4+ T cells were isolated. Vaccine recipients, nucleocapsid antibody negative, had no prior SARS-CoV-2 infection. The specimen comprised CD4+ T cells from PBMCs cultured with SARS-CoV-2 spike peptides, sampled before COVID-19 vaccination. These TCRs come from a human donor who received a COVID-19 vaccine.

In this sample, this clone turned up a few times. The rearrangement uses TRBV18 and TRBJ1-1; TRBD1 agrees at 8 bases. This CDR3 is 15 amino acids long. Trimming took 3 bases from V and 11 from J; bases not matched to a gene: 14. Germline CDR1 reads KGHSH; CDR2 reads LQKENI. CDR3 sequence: CASSPNLRGLGTAFF. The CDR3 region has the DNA TGTGCCAGCTCACCGAACCTCAGGGGGCTTGGTACGGCTTTCTTT.

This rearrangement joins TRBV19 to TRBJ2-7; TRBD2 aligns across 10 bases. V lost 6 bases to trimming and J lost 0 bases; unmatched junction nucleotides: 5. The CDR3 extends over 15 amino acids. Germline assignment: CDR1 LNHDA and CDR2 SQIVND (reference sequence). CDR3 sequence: CASSILAGSSYEQYF. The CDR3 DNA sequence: TGTGCCAGTAGCATACTAGCGGGGAGCTCCTACGAGCAGTACTTC.

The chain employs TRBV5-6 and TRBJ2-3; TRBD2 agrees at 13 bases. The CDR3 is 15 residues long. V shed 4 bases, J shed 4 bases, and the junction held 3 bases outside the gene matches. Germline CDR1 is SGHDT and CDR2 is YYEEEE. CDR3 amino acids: CASSQLAGGPDTQYF. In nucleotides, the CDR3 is TGTGCCAGCAGCCAACTAGCGGGAGGGCCAGATACGCAGTATTTT.

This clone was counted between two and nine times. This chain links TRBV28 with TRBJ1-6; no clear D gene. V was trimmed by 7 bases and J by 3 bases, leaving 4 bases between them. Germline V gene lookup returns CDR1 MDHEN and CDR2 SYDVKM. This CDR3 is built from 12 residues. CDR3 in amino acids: CASNSYNSPLHF. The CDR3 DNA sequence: TGTGCCAGCAACAGCTATAATTCACCCCTCCACTTT. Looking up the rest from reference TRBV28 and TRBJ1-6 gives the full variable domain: DVKVTQSSRYLVKRTGEKVFLECVQDMDHENMFWYRQDPGLGLRLIYFSYDVKMKEKGDIPEGYSVSREKKERFSLILESASTNQTSMYLCASNSYNSPLHFGNGTRLTVT.

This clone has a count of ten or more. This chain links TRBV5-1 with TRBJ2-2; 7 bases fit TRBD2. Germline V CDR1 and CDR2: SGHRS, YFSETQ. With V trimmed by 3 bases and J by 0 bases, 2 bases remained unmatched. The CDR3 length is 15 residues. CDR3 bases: TGCGCCAGCAGCTCCGGACTAGCGAACACCGGGGAGCTGTTTTTT. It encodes CASSSGLANTGELFF.

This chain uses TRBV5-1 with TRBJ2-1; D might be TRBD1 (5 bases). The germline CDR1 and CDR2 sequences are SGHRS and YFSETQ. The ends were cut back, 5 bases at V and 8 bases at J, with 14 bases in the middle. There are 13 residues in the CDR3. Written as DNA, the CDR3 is TGCGCCAGCAGAGACCCCCAGGGTGATGAGCAGTTCTTC. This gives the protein CASRDPQGDEQFF.

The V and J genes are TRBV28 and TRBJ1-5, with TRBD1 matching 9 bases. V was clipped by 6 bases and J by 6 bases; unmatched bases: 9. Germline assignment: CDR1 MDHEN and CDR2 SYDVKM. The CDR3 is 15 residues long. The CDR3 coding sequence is TGTGCCAGCAGCCGGAGGACAGGGGCAATTCAGCCCCAGCATTTT. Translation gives CASSRRTGAIQPQHF.

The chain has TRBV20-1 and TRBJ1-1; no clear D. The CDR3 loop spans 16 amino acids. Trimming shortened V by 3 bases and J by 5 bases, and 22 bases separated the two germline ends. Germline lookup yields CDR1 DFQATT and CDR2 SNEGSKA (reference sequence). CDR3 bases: TGCAGTGCTAGTGCCCAGGTGGGCTCACTACCGACTGAAGCTTTCTTT. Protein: CSASAQVGSLPTEAFF.

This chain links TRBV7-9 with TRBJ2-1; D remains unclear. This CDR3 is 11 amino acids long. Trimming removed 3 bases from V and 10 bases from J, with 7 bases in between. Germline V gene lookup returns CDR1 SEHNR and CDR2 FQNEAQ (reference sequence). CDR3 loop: CASSFDWEQFF. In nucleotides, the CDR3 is TGTGCCAGCAGCTTTGATTGGGAGCAGTTCTTC.

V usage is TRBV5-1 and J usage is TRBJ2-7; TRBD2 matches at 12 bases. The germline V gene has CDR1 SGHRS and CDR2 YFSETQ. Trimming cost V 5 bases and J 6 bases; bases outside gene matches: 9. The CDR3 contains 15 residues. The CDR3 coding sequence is TGCGCCAGCAGACTGACTAGCGGGAGAATTGGCGAGCAGTACTTC. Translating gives CASRLTSGRIGEQYF.

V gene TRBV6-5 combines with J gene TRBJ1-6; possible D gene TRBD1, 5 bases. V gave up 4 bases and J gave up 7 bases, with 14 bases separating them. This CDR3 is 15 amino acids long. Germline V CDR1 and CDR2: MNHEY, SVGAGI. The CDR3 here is CASSSSGTLNSPLHF. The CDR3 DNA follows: TGTGCCAGCAGTTCGTCCGGGACCCTGAATTCACCCCTCCACTTT.

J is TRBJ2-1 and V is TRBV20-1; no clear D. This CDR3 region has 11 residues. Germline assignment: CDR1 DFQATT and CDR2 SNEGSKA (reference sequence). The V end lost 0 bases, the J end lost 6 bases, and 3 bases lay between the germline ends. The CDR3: CSARDPNEQFF. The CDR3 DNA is TGCAGTGCTAGAGATCCCAATGAGCAGTTCTTC.